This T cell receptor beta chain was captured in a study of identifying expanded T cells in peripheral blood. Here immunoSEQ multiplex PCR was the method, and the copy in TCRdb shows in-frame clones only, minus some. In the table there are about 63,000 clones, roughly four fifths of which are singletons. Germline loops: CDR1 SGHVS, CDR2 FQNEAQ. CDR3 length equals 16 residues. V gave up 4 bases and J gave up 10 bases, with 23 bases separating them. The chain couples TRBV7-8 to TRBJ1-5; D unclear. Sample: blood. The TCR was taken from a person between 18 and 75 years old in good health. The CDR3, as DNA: TGTGCCAGCAGCTCCCACGCTGGCCCCCTGGGGAAACCCCAGCATTTT. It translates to CASSSHAGPLGKPQHF.